This T cell receptor beta chain was recorded in a study of response to subunit inactivated influenza vaccine. The length of the CDR3 is 13 residues. Trimming took off 7 bases at V and 2 bases at J, with 13 bases between the two ends. CDR1 is DFQATT and CDR2 is SNEGSKA in the germline V gene (reference sequence). This clonotype was found a few times. TCRdb analysed the RT-PCR reads with MiXCR anew, one entry per CDR3 protein. The repertoire consists of 650,000 to 700,000 distinct CDR3 sequences, with around 14% occurring once and the leading ten covering around 10%. This chain connects TRBV20-1 to TRBJ2-3; D remains ambiguous. This receptor was identified in a man aged 45-65 years who received an inactivated influenza vaccine. The material was PBMCs from blood, obtained approximately 13 days after vaccination. This chain's CDR3 is CSGRLTNTDTQYF. The CDR3 region has the DNA TGCAGTGGAAGGCTGACGAACACAGATACGCAGTATTTT.